This T cell receptor beta chain stems from a study of shared clonotypes between healthy human individuals. Across the whole study: Plates per donor: three CD4 naive, three CD4 memory, two CD8 naive, one CD8 memory. Findings and limits, study-wide: Tissue TCR repertoires likely differ from these blood-only repertoires.

The CDR3 runs 17 residues. Germline-derived CDR1 and CDR2 are MDHEN and SYDVKM. Trimming cost V 2 bases and J 3 bases; bases outside gene matches: 10. A note on this clone: Its specificity is unknown.

Naive-designated CD8 cells lacked CD45RO, were positively enriched for CCR7, and omitted terminally differentiated effector memory CD45RA+ cells. The run depth of the assay was deep. Sequenced by immunoSEQ multiplex PCR; TCRdb stores in-frame clones only, minus some. The sample includes millions of clones, about 95% of them seen just once. The V call is TRBV28, the J call TRBJ2-7, with 10 bases identical to TRBD2. This receptor was identified in a man aged 18 to 35 in good health. Specimen: naive CD8+ T cells sorted from blood. The CDR3 reads CASSLTASGGPGYEQYF. Written as DNA, the CDR3 is TGTGCCAGCAGTTTAACGGCTAGCGGGGGACCAGGCTACGAGCAGTACTTC.